This T cell receptor (beta chain) was captured in a study of blood T cell repertoires in COVID-19. The data were produced by immunoSEQ multiplex PCR, yet TCRdb's version contains in-frame clones alone and is incomplete. The repertoire consists of 110,000 to 150,000 clones, with 85% occurring once and the leading ten covering around 6.5%. Losses at the gene ends were 4 bases for V and 0 bases for J; bases not matched to a gene: 7. Germline-derived CDR1 and CDR2 are LNHDA and SQIVND (reference sequence). This CDR3 contains 16 residues. The chain employs TRBV19 and TRBJ2-3, with 7 nucleotides matching TRBD1. Sequenced input: PBMCs or T cells enriched from blood (not recorded which). This clonotype originated in a woman aged 40 to 50 who had recovered from COVID-19. In nucleotides, the CDR3 is TGTGCCAGTAGTACTCGCAGGACAGGAAGCACAGATACGCAGTATTTT. Amino acids: CASSTRRTGSTDTQYF.